This T cell receptor (beta chain) was sequenced during a study of blood T cell repertoires in COVID-19. On the study more broadly: Material from acute and convalescent COVID-19 was sourced from the United States, Italy and Spain. T cells, B-cell-depleted T cells, or PBMCs supplied cDNA or gDNA.

Original handling: Reference gene primers were amplified, and this amplification served to estimate nucleated cell counts. The table came from immunoSEQ multiplex PCR; TCRdb's copy has only in-frame clones and leaves some out. V and J calls and clone size follow that table, whereas D and trimming were derived from the DNA. Of approximately 300,000 clones listed, approximately 92% are singletons. Recruited during active infection, patients (from Seattle) were subsequently followed longitudinally. The origin of this receptor is a woman in her twenties or thirties with COVID-19, enrolled during active disease. The source material was peripheral blood.

CDR3 DNA sequence: TGTGCCAGCTCACCCTCCGTGGACTACCCTAGCACAGATACGCAGTATTTT. This translates into CASSPSVDYPSTDTQYF. The chain is built from TRBV27 and TRBJ2-3, with D possibly being TRBD2 (6 bases). The CDR3 spans 17 residues. CDR1 is MNHEY and CDR2 is SMNVEV in the germline V gene (reference sequence). The V gene lost 8 bases and the J gene lost 0 bases, with 21 bases spanning the gap.